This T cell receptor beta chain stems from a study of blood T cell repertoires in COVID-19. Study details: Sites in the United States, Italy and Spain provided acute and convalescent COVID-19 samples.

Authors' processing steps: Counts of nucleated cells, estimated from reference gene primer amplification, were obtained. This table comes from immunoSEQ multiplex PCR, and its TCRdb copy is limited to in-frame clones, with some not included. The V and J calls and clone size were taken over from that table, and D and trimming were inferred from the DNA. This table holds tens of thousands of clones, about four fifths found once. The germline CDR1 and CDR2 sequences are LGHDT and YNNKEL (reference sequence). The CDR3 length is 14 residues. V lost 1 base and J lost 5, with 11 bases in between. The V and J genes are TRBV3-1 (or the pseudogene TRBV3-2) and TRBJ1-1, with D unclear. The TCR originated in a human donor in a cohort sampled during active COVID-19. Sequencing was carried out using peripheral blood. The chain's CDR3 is CASSQGVRETEAFF. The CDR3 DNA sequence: TGTGCCAGCAGCCAAGGGGTGAGGGAGACTGAAGCTTTCTTT.